Listed below are T cell receptor beta chains from one sample, sequenced in a study of blood T cell repertoires in COVID-19. The repertoire was sequenced with immunoSEQ multiplex PCR; TCRdb's copy has only in-frame clones and lacks some. The sample carries approximately 130,000 clones, approximately 77% recorded once. Sequencing was done on a sample of peripheral blood. These receptors all come from an elderly man with acute or convalescent COVID-19. The CDR3 runs from the conserved cysteine through the conserved F or W. The order of the fields is clone size, D gene, CDR3 length, V gene, J gene, CDR3 DNA, CDR3 protein. D genes are given only for firm matches. Clone sizes are given selectively: once, few, many, or a class where the clone is expanded.

>.|TRBD1|14|TRBV5-4|TRBJ2-3
TGTGCCAGCAGCTCCGAGGGGGCAGGAGATACGCAGTATTTT
CASSSEGAGDTQYF
>.|.|13|TRBV7-8|TRBJ1-4
TGTGCCAGCAGCTTAGGGAGGTCCGACAAACTGTTTTTT
CASSLGRSDKLFF
>.|.|14|TRBV7-9|TRBJ1-1
TGTGCCAGCAGCATCGGACAGTCGAACACTGAAGCTTTCTTT
CASSIGQSNTEAFF
>.|TRBD1|13|TRBV28|TRBJ1-2
TGTGCCAGCAGTTTATCGCAACAGGGGGGCTACACCTTC
CASSLSQQGGYTF
>.|.|14|TRBV18|TRBJ2-2
TGTGCCAGCTCACCGGGGGGTCCCTCAGTGGAGCTGTTTTTT
CASSPGGPSVELFF
>.|.|16|TRBV27|TRBJ1-6
TGTGCCAGCAGTTTGATGTTTAACTCCTTGGATTCACCCCTCCACTTT
CASSLMFNSLDSPLHF
>.|.|17|TRBV6-1|TRBJ1-5
TGTGCCAGCAGTGAATCGGCAGGGATCTATAGCAATCAGCCCCAGCATTTT
CASSESAGIYSNQPQHF
>.|.|15|TRBV5-1|TRBJ2-7
TGCGCCAGCAGCTTGGATCCAGGAACGCCCTACGAGCAGTACTTC
CASSLDPGTPYEQYF
>.|.|15|TRBV6-5|TRBJ1-1
TGTGCCAGCAGTTACGGCCAGGCCTACCACACTGAAGCTTTCTTT
CASSYGQAYHTEAFF
>.|TRBD1|15|TRBV5-5|TRBJ1-1
TGTGCCAGCAGCCCCAGTATTACAGGGGCCACTGAAGCTTTCTTT
CASSPSITGATEAFF
>.|TRBD1|17|TRBV12-5|TRBJ2-7
TGTGCTAGTGGTTTGCCCCGTCTCGGGACAGGGGGTTTTGAGCAGTACTTC
CASGLPRLGTGGFEQYF
>.|TRBD2|16|TRBV11-2|TRBJ2-1
TGTGCCAGCAGCTTATATTCTAGCGGGGGTTACAATGAGCAGTTCTTC
CASSLYSSGGYNEQFF
>.|.|14|TRBV6-5|TRBJ1-2
TGTGCCAGCAGTTACTCGGAGAGAAACTATGGCTACACCTTC
CASSYSERNYGYTF
>once|.|12|TRBV19|TRBJ1-1
TGTGCCAGTAGTTCACGAGACAAGGAAGCTTTCTTT
CASSSRDKEAFF
>.|TRBD1|17|TRBV7-2|TRBJ1-5
TGTGCCAGCAGCCAACAACAGGGGGGTTATAGCAATCAGCCCCAGCATTTT
CASSQQQGGYSNQPQHF
>.|TRBD1|13|TRBV5-1|TRBJ1-4
TGCGCCAGCAGTAGGGACAGAGGTGAAAAACTGTTTTTT
CASSRDRGEKLFF
>.|TRBD1|14|TRBV18|TRBJ2-3
TGTGCCAGCTCACCGGGACAGGGGGCAGATACGCAGTATTTT
CASSPGQGADTQYF
>few|.|15|TRBV7-2|TRBJ2-1
TGTGCCAGCAGCCCAGAACCACGCGGGACTAATGAGCAGTTCTTC
CASSPEPRGTNEQFF
>.|.|12|TRBV27|TRBJ2-4
TGTGCCAGCGGACTACCGAAAAACATTCAGTACTTC
CASGLPKNIQYF
>few|.|12|TRBV5-1|TRBJ2-7
TGCGCCAGCAGCCTTCCGAGTGGTGAGCAGTACTTC
CASSLPSGEQYF
>.|TRBD2|14|TRBV6-2/TRBV6-3|TRBJ2-5
TGTGCCAGCAGTTACTACCGGGGGGAAGAGACCCAGTACTTC
CASSYYRGEETQYF
>.|.|18|TRBV5-1|TRBJ1-1
TGCGCCAGCAGGTTCCTGCCCCCCAGGGGAAGGATGAACACTGAAGCTTTCTTT
CASRFLPPRGRMNTEAFF
>.|TRBD1|15|TRBV2|TRBJ1-5
TGTGCCAGCAGTGAAGGGACAGGGGTTGCTCAGCCCCAGCATTTT
CASSEGTGVAQPQHF
>.|TRBD1|15|TRBV25-1|TRBJ2-3
TGTGCCAGCAGTGAAAGGGACAGGGCTACAGATACGCAGTATTTT
CASSERDRATDTQYF
>few|.|15|TRBV29-1|TRBJ2-3
TGCAGCGTTAAGGTGGGCATCTCTAGCACAGATACGCAGTATTTT
CSVKVGISSTDTQYF
>.|.|13|TRBV12-3/TRBV12-4|TRBJ1-1
TGTGCCAGCAGTATTAGAATGAACACTGAAGCTTTCTTT
CASSIRMNTEAFF
>.|.|18|TRBV19|TRBJ1-3
TGTGCCAGTACCACCCCCGCAAGGACAGACCGCTCTGGAAACACCATATATTTT
CASTTPARTDRSGNTIYF
>once|.|13|TRBV14|TRBJ1-4
TGTGCCAGCAGCCAGGGGGCCGTTGAAAAACTGTTTTTT
CASSQGAVEKLFF
>.|.|15|TRBV7-2|TRBJ1-4
TGTGCCAGCAGCCCATTCCCGCCGGTTGGTGAAAAACTGTTTTTT
CASSPFPPVGEKLFF
>.|.|15|TRBV11-2|TRBJ2-7
TGTGCCAGCAGCTTAGTCCAAGACAGTTCCTACGAGCAGTACTTC
CASSLVQDSSYEQYF
>.|TRBD1|15|TRBV27|TRBJ2-2
TGTGCCAGCAGTAACAGGGGGCTTGAATACGGGGAGCTGTTTTTT
CASSNRGLEYGELFF
>.|.|14|TRBV5-6|TRBJ1-6
TGTGCCAGTACTACGGGACATGGCGTTTCACCCCTCCACTTT
CASTTGHGVSPLHF
>.|.|13|TRBV25-1|TRBJ1-3
TGTGCCAGCGTAGCCTACTCTGGAAACACCATATATTTT
CASVAYSGNTIYF
>.|.|13|TRBV15|TRBJ1-4
TGTGCCACCAGCAGAGGTCTTAATGAAAAACTGTTTTTT
CATSRGLNEKLFF
>.|.|14|TRBV5-6|TRBJ1-1
TGTGCCAGCAGCCTAGAGGGCTGGAACACTGAAGCTTTCTTT
CASSLEGWNTEAFF
>.|.|13|TRBV6-2/TRBV6-3|TRBJ2-7
TGTGCCAGCAGCCACCGGGGATTCTCCGAGCAGTACTTC
CASSHRGFSEQYF
>.|TRBD1|16|TRBV30|TRBJ2-4
TGTGCCTGGAGTGGACCCCTCACCCACAGGGGTAACATTCAGTACTTC
CAWSGPLTHRGNIQYF
>.|TRBD1|14|TRBV6-5|TRBJ1-3
TGTGCCAGCAGTTACCGGGACAGGGGAAACACCATATATTTT
CASSYRDRGNTIYF
>many|.|15|TRBV4-1|TRBJ1-6
TGCGCCAGCAGCCAAGAGAGGGTATCCAATTCACCCCTCCACTTT
CASSQERVSNSPLHF
>.|.|15|TRBV5-1|TRBJ2-3
TGCGCCAGCAGCTTGGCGGGCAGGGTGGCAGATACGCAGTATTTT
CASSLAGRVADTQYF
>.|TRBD2|15|TRBV30|TRBJ2-1
TGTGCCTGGAGTGTAGGGACTAGCGGGTACAATGAGCAGTTCTTC
CAWSVGTSGYNEQFF
>once|.|15|TRBV9|TRBJ2-2
TGTGCCAGCAGCGTTGTAGGGGCCGGCACCGGGGAGCTGTTTTTT
CASSVVGAGTGELFF
>few|TRBD1|12|TRBV7-9|TRBJ1-1
TGTGCCAGCGGACAGGGGGCGTATTTGGCTTTCTTT
CASGQGAYLAFF
>.|.|14|TRBV5-1|TRBJ1-6
TGCGCCAGCAGCTTGGATGGGGCTGGTTCACCCCTCCACTTT
CASSLDGAGSPLHF
>.|.|15|TRBV7-2|TRBJ1-2
TGTGCCAGCAGCTTAGAATCCCCAGGGGCCTATGGCTACACCTTC
CASSLESPGAYGYTF
>.|TRBD1|14|TRBV5-4|TRBJ2-1
TGTGCCAGCAGCTTCCAGGGGGCTTCCAATGAGCAGTTCTTC
CASSFQGASNEQFF
>.|.|15|TRBV7-9|TRBJ1-3
TGTGCCAGCAGCTTAGACCGCTACTCTGGAAACACCATATATTTT
CASSLDRYSGNTIYF
>few|TRBD1|14|TRBV3-1/TRBV3-2|TRBJ1-2
TGTGCCAGCAGCCGAGGACAGGGGGTTGATGGCTACACCTTC
CASSRGQGVDGYTF
>.|TRBD1|14|TRBV27|TRBJ1-1
TGTGCCAGCAGTTTCGCAGGGGGTCGCACTGAAGCTTTCTTT
CASSFAGGRTEAFF
>.|.|15|TRBV5-1|TRBJ2-7
TGCGCCAGCAGCTTGGGCGGAGGAACCACCTACGAGCAGTACTTC
CASSLGGGTTYEQYF
>.|TRBD2|14|TRBV3-1/TRBV3-2|TRBJ2-3
TGTGCCAGCAGCCAACGGGACTACGGAGATACGCAGTATTTT
CASSQRDYGDTQYF
>.|TRBD2|17|TRBV5-1|TRBJ2-1
TGCGCCAGCAGCTTGGCCCGGCTAGCGGGGACCTACAATGAGCAGTTCTTC
CASSLARLAGTYNEQFF
>.|.|14|TRBV6-5|TRBJ2-7
TGTGCCAGCAGTTACAATAGATTCCCTTACGAGCAGTACTTC
CASSYNRFPYEQYF
>.|TRBD1|15|TRBV24-1|TRBJ2-7
TGTGCCACCCCGGCGACCGGGACAGAAAGGTACGAGCAGTACTTC
CATPATGTERYEQYF